This entry describes one T cell receptor (beta chain). This sample was taken from a study of blood T cell repertoires in COVID-19. Study context: Spain, Italy and the United States supplied samples that represented acute and convalescent COVID-19. PBMCs, B-cell-depleted T cells, or T cells were the source of the cDNA or gDNA that made up the material.

Source study methods: Estimated nucleated cell counts came from reference gene primer amplification. Sequencing used immunoSEQ multiplex PCR; TCRdb keeps in-frame clones, though not all of them. The D gene and trimming were derived from the DNA, and the V and J assignments and clone size from that table. This sample has 100,000 to 150,000 clones, with 84% found just once. The receptor was derived from a woman in her thirties who had recovered from COVID-19. Sequencing used peripheral blood.

The CDR3 spells CASSPGQAENQPQHF. DNA for the CDR3: TGCGCCAGCAGCCCCGGACAGGCAGAAAATCAGCCCCAGCATTTT. The chain combines TRBV5-1 with TRBJ1-5, with 7 bases identical to TRBD1. Germline CDR1 SGHRS, CDR2 YFSETQ. The CDR3 runs 15 residues. V shed 4 bases and J 4 bases; nucleotides not matched to a gene: 8.